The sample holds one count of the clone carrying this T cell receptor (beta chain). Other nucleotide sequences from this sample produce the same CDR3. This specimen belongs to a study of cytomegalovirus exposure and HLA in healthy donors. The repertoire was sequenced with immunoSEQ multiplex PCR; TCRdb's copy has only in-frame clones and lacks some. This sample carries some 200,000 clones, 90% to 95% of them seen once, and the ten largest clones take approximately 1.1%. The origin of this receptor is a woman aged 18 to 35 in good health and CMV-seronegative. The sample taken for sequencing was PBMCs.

The chain's CDR3 is CASSPTGNEQFF. Written as DNA, the CDR3 is TGTGCCAGCTCACCAACCGGGAATGAGCAGTTCTTC. V is TRBV18 and J is TRBJ2-1, with D unresolved. This CDR3 is 12 amino acids long. Germline V gene data show CDR1 as KGHSH and CDR2 as LQKENI. Trimming stripped 2 bases from V and 7 bases from J, with 6 bases between.